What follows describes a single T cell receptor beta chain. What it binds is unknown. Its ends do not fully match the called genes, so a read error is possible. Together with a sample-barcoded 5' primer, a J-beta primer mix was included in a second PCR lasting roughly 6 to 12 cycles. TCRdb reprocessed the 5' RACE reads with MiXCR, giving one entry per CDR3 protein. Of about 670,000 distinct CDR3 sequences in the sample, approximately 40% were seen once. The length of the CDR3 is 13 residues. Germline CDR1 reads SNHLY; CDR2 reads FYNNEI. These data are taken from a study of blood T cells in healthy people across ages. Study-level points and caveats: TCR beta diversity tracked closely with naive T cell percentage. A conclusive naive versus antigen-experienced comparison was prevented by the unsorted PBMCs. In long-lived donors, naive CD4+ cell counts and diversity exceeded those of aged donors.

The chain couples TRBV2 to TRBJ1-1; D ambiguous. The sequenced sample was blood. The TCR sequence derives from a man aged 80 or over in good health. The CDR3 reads CASTEGRYTEAFF. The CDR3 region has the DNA TGTGCCAGCACTGAAGGACGGTACACTGAAGCTTTCTTT.